The next 27 T cell receptor beta chains were all read from a single sample in a study of beta chain features in type 1 diabetes. Every bit of the isolated RNA underwent reverse transcription, so sequencing read expressed TCRB transcripts. Method: immunoSEQ multiplex PCR; TCRdb's copy keeps in-frame clones and lacks some. The table shows about 220,000 clones, with around 9.9% occurring only once. The sequenced sample consisted of central memory CD4+ T cells from blood. These receptors came from a man younger than 30 in good health.

This clone was picked up a small number of times. J is TRBJ2-5 and V is TRBV9; 7 bases are shared with TRBD1. Germline V gene data show CDR1 as SGDLS and CDR2 as YYNGEE. Trimming cost V 4 bases and J 1 base; bases outside gene matches: 16. This CDR3 comprises 18 residues. CDR3 sequence reads: CASSFPRDRSIPQETQYF. The CDR3 DNA sequence: TGTGCCAGCAGCTTCCCTCGGGACAGATCAATACCCCAAGAGACCCAGTACTTC.

Ten or more counts support this clone. The chain joins TRBV9 to TRBJ2-1; weak D call: TRBD2 (6 bases). Germline loops: CDR1 SGDLS, CDR2 YYNGEE. With 2 bases removed from V and 9 bases from J, the gap between germline ends came to 15 bases. This CDR3 has 14 amino acids. The chain's CDR3 is CASSVADYDGEQFF. CDR3 nucleotides: TGTGCCAGCAGCGTCGCGGACTACGACGGTGAGCAGTTCTTC.

This clone was seen more than once but under ten times. The rearrangement links TRBV27 to TRBJ2-7; 8 nucleotides align to TRBD1. Per the germline V gene, CDR1 is MNHEY and CDR2 is SMNVEV (reference sequence). Germline trimming cut 4 bases from V and 4 bases from J; bases unmatched to any gene: 9. The CDR3 is 15 residues long. The CDR3 here is CASSSGQGWSYEQYF. The CDR3 DNA reads TGTGCCAGCAGTTCTGGACAGGGTTGGAGTTACGAGCAGTACTTC.

The gene calls are TRBV7-9 and TRBJ2-7; no reliable D call. Looked up from germline, CDR1 is SEHNR and CDR2 is FQNEAQ (reference sequence). This CDR3 spans 13 amino acids. V lost 5 bases to trimming and J lost 4 bases, with 12 bases between them. CDR3 bases: TGTGCCAGCAGCCCCCGGGCCTTATACGAGCAGTACTTC. Translation: CASSPRALYEQYF. Filled out from reference TRBV7-9 and TRBJ2-7, the complete variable domain reads DTGVSQNPRHKITKRGQNVTFRCDPISEHNRLYWYRQTLGQGPEFLTYFQNEAQLEKSRLLSDRFSAERPKGSFSTLEIQRTEQGDSAMYLCASSPRALYEQYFGPGTRLTVT.

This clone was detected only a few times. The CDR3 sequence: CASRGTRSGETQYF. In DNA, the CDR3 is TGTGCCAGCAGGGGGACTAGATCGGGAGAGACCCAGTACTTC. This chain uses TRBV2 with TRBJ2-5, with 8 nucleotides matching TRBD2. V lost 6 bases to trimming and J lost 4 bases; unmatched junction nucleotides: 7. The CDR3 length is 14 residues. In germline, CDR1 is SNHLY, CDR2 FYNNEI.

CDR3 amino acids: CASSSTGTNYEQYF. The CDR3 DNA reads TGTGCCAGCAGTTCAACCGGGACAAACTACGAGCAGTACTTC. The chain combines TRBV7-3 with TRBJ2-7, with a weak D call TRBD1 (6 bases). CDR1 and CDR2 (germline): SGHTA, FQGTGA. The ends were cut back, 6 bases at V and 3 bases at J, with 15 bases in the middle. CDR3 length: 14 residues. Looking up the rest from reference TRBV7-3 and TRBJ2-7 gives the full variable domain: GAGVSQTPSNKVTEKGKYVELRCDPISGHTALYWYRQSLGQGPEFLIYFQGTGAADDSGLPNDRFFAVRPEGSVSTLKIQRTERGDSAVYLCASSSTGTNYEQYFGPGTRLTVT.

This clone was seen only a few times. V is TRBV5-4 and J is TRBJ2-7, with D tentatively TRBD1 or TRBD2 (6 bases each). The length of the CDR3 is 14 residues. Germline V gene lookup returns CDR1 SGHNT and CDR2 YYREEE (reference sequence). Trimming took 6 bases from V and 6 from J, leaving 19 bases between them. CDR3 loop: CASTPGGGGVEQYF. CDR3 bases: TGTGCCAGCACCCCGGGTGGGGGCGGGGTCGAGCAGTACTTC.

The CDR3 DNA sequence: TGTGCCAGTAGGACAGGGGATAGGGGCAATCAGCCCCAGCATTTT. This encodes CASRTGDRGNQPQHF. The rearrangement joins TRBV19 to TRBJ1-5; 8 bases map to TRBD1. Germline trimming cut 6 bases from V and 2 bases from J; bases unmatched to any gene: 6. CDR3 length: 15 residues. The germline V gene has CDR1 LNHDA and CDR2 SQIVND (reference sequence).

In this sample, this clone turned up a few times. V gene TRBV7-2 combines with J gene TRBJ2-5; D possibly uses TRBD1 or TRBD2 (5 bases each). The CDR3 runs to 13 residues. Germline loops: CDR1 SGHTA, CDR2 FQGNSA. V lost 3 bases and J lost 4, with 9 bases in between. CDR3 amino acids: CASSLAGAETQYF. Here the CDR3 DNA reads TGTGCCAGCAGCTTGGCCGGGGCAGAGACCCAGTACTTC.

This clone was recorded a few times. The chain combines TRBV29-1 with TRBJ2-1; 16 bases map to TRBD2. V was pared by 5 bases and J by 3 bases, with 7 bases of the junction left unmatched. The CDR3 contains 17 residues. Germline values: CDR1 SQVTM, CDR2 ANQGSEA. CDR3 sequence: CSVSGTSGRAIYNEQFF. CDR3 DNA: TGCAGCGTTTCCGGGACTAGCGGGAGGGCCATCTACAATGAGCAGTTCTTC.

The chain has TRBV30 and TRBJ2-7; 8 nucleotides align to TRBD2. There are 14 residues in the CDR3. Germline CDR1 GTSNPN, CDR2 SVGIG (reference sequence). J was trimmed by 3 bases and V by 1 base; bases with no gene match: 5. CDR3 protein: CAWSALSGIYEQYF. Written as DNA, the CDR3 is TGTGCCTGGAGTGCCCTTAGCGGGATCTACGAGCAGTACTTC.

This clone was seen a handful of times. The chain carries TRBV5-1 and TRBJ2-5, with D possibly matching TRBD2 (7 bases). Trimming left V 4 bases short and J 5 bases short, with 21 bases between. The CDR3 contains 16 residues. The germline CDR1 and CDR2 sequences are SGHRS and YFSETQ. The CDR3 DNA sequence: TGCGCCAGCAGCCCCCCCCAAGGGGGGGGCGGGGAGACCCAGTACTTC. It translates to CASSPPQGGGGETQYF.

This clone was counted only a few times. The V and J genes are TRBV30 and TRBJ2-7, with 9 bases matching TRBD1. The CDR3 spans 14 residues. In germline, CDR1 is GTSNPN, CDR2 SVGIG (reference sequence). The V and J ends lost 5 bases and 5 bases, in that order; junction bases with no gene match: 10. The CDR3 DNA reads as TGTGCCTGGGGGAGAGGACAGGGGATCCACGAGCAGTACTTC. Translating it yields CAWGRGQGIHEQYF.

A remark on this clone: A far larger clone differs by one base, so this is likely a read error. Other DNA variants within this sample encode the same CDR3. The chain links TRBV10-3 to TRBJ2-5; 10 nucleotides match TRBD1. CDR1 and CDR2 (germline): ENHRY, SYGVKD. CDR3 length: 13 amino acids. V was pared by 4 bases and J by 5 bases, with 1 base of the junction left unmatched. CDR3 in amino acids: CAISAGQGETQYF. CDR3 sequence (DNA): TGTGCCATCAGTGCGGGACAGGGGGAGACCCAGTACTTC.

The sample holds a few counts of this clone. This chain links TRBV11-2 with TRBJ2-3; TRBD2 agrees at 11 bases. This CDR3 is built from 15 residues. In germline, CDR1 is SGHAT, CDR2 FQNNGV. V gave up 4 bases and J gave up 2 bases; unmatched junction bases: 2. CDR3 nucleotide sequence: TGTGCCAGCAGCTCGGGACTAGCGGTCACAGATACGCAGTATTTT. Encoded protein: CASSSGLAVTDTQYF.

This sequence joins TRBV2 and TRBJ2-1; D tentatively fits TRBD1 or TRBD2 (5 bases each). CDR3 length: 13 residues. Trimming took off 7 bases at V and 8 bases at J, with 15 bases between the two ends. Germline V CDR1 and CDR2: SNHLY, FYNNEI. The CDR3 nucleotides are TGTGCCAGCAAACTAGAAGGGGTCCATGAGCAGTTCTTC. Its translation is CASKLEGVHEQFF.

This clone turned up a few times. The same CDR3 also results from other DNA sequences found in this sample. This chain joins TRBV7-3 and TRBJ1-1, with D possibly matching TRBD1 (6 bases). The CDR3 runs to 13 residues. CDR1 and CDR2 from the germline V gene are SGHTA and FQGTGA. Trimming took off 4 bases at V and 1 base at J, with 7 bases between the two ends. CDR3 in amino acids: CASSSQGNTEAFF. CDR3 sequence (DNA): TGTGCCAGCAGCTCACAGGGGAACACTGAAGCTTTCTTT.

This chain links TRBV15 with TRBJ2-1; D remains unclear. Trimming removed 0 bases at V and 4 bases at J, with 13 bases between. Looked up from germline, CDR1 is LNHNV and CDR2 is YYDKDF (reference sequence). The CDR3 totals 16 residues. This chain's CDR3 is CATSRDYNLGYNEQFF. The CDR3 coding sequence is TGTGCCACCAGCAGAGATTACAATTTGGGGTACAATGAGCAGTTCTTC.

This clone showed up just a few times. Different DNA sequences within this sample yield the same CDR3. The chain has TRBV28 and TRBJ2-7; D is uncertain. The CDR3 consists of 12 residues. Trimming removed 4 bases at V and 4 bases at J, with 8 bases between. CDR1 and CDR2 (germline): MDHEN, SYDVKM. The CDR3 protein is CASSSDGYEQYF. CDR3 sequence (DNA): TGTGCCAGCAGTTCGGACGGGTACGAGCAGTACTTC.

This clone was found a few times. The V and J genes are TRBV5-4 and TRBJ2-2, with 10 bases matching TRBD2. The CDR3 totals 17 residues. V dropped 0 bases and J dropped 4; count of bases not matched to a gene: 6. Germline CDR1 and CDR2: SGHNT and YYREEE (reference sequence). CDR3 protein: CASSLGLAGERTGELFF. The DNA for the CDR3 is TGTGCCAGCAGCTTGGGACTAGCGGGCGAACGCACCGGGGAGCTGTTTTTT. Complete variable domain (other parts from reference TRBV5-4 and TRBJ2-2): ETGVTQSPTHLIKTRGQQVTLRCSSQSGHNTVSWYQQALGQGPQFIFQYYREEENGRGNFPPRFSGLQFPNYSSELNVNALELDDSALYLCASSLGLAGERTGELFFGEGSRLTVL.

This clone occurred many times. The chain employs TRBV7-9 and TRBJ2-2, with unresolved D. V was trimmed by 2 bases and J by 3 bases, leaving 7 bases between them. This CDR3 comprises 14 residues. Germline V gene sequence: CDR1 SEHNR, CDR2 FQNEAQ (reference sequence). The CDR3 DNA reads as TGTGCCAGCAGCTTAATCGCCTACACCGGGGAGCTGTTTTTT. Encoded protein: CASSLIAYTGELFF.

This clone turned up a few times. V and J are TRBV5-1 and TRBJ2-1; tentatively, D is TRBD2 (5 bases). This CDR3 contains 14 residues. CDR1 is SGHRS and CDR2 is YFSETQ in the germline V gene. Trimming pared 2 bases from V and 8 bases from J, leaving 14 bases between. CDR3: CASSFGGVSHEQFF. CDR3 nucleotide sequence: TGCGCCAGCAGCTTCGGAGGTGTCAGTCATGAGCAGTTCTTC.

This chain joins TRBV7-2 and TRBJ2-7, with a tentative D call TRBD2 (6 bases). CDR1 and CDR2 (germline): SGHTA, FQGNSA. Trimming removed 2 bases from V and 6 bases from J, with 11 bases in between. The CDR3 consists of 13 residues. The CDR3 nucleotides read TGTGCCAGCAGCTTAAAGGGGCGGGGCGAGCAGTACTTC. Protein sequence: CASSLKGRGEQYF.

This chain links TRBV7-2 with TRBJ2-7, with 8 bases matching TRBD1. CDR3 length equals 13 residues. The junction had 7 bases not matched to a gene; V was cut back by 6 bases and J by 6 bases. From germline, CDR1 is SGHTA and CDR2 FQGNSA. CDR3 sequence (DNA): TGTGCCAGCAGGGCACAGGGGGTCGGCGAGCAGTACTTC. Amino acid sequence: CASRAQGVGEQYF. The full variable domain, completed using reference TRBV7-2 and TRBJ2-7, is GAGVSQSPSNKVTEKGKDVELRCDPISGHTALYWYRQSLGQGLEFLIYFQGNSAPDKSGLPSDRFSAERTGGSVSTLTIQRTQQEDSAVYLCASRAQGVGEQYFGPGTRLTVT.

The chain is built from TRBV12-5 and TRBJ2-1; 9 bases map to TRBD1. The V segment lost 5 bases and the J segment 10 bases; nucleotides outside the gene matches: 6. The CDR3 runs 13 residues. Germline loops: CDR1 LGHNT, CDR2 FRNRAP. CDR3 DNA: TGTGCTAGTGGTCTCCGGACAGGGGTAGAGCAGTTCTTC. The encoded protein is CASGLRTGVEQFF.

On this clone: This likely stems from a read error, as it lies one base from a far larger clone. The chain recombines TRBV7-2 with TRBJ2-7; 9 positions match TRBD2. With 1 base clipped from V and 9 bases from J, the junction kept 13 bases outside the gene matches. Germline CDR1 reads SGHTA; CDR2 reads FQGNSA. CDR3 length: 16 residues. The DNA of the CDR3 is TGTGCCAGCAGCTTAGGGCGAGCGGGAGGTGCCTCGGGGCAGTACTTC. Its translation: CASSLGRAGGASGQYF.

The rearrangement joins TRBV27 to TRBJ1-5; D possibly corresponds to TRBD1 (5 bases). CDR1 is MNHEY and CDR2 is SMNVEV in the germline V gene (reference sequence). V was trimmed by 1 base and J by 0 bases, leaving 10 bases between them. The CDR3 is made up of 16 amino acids. CDR3 bases: TGTGCCAGCAGTTTATACCCCAGGGCTAGCAATCAGCCCCAGCATTTT. Residues: CASSLYPRASNQPQHF.